This T cell receptor (beta chain) was identified in a study of radiation and T cells in renal cell carcinoma. Germline V lookup: CDR1 MNHNS, CDR2 SASEGT. The V end lost 1 base, the J end lost 3 bases, and 15 bases lay between the germline ends. The CDR3 totals 16 residues. Time point denoted: baseline pretreatment blood. Treatment in this sample: 15 Gy SBRT to primary tumor, nephrectomy 4 weeks later. The tumor was a clear cell renal cell carcinoma. TCRdb's copy holds only in-frame clones and misses some; the assay was immunoSEQ multiplex PCR. The sample consists of 150,000 or so clones, around nine tenths of them appearing once.

The sequenced sample was blood, obtained from a patient whose treatment included radiotherapy and nephrectomy. The V and J genes are TRBV6-1 and TRBJ1-2; no clear D gene. The clonotype was recovered from a woman in her forties or fifties with renal cell carcinoma. DNA for the CDR3: TGTGCCAGCAGTGAAGAGGTTTCGGTCAGCTACTATGGCTACACCTTC. Encoded protein: CASSEEVSVSYYGYTF.